This TCR beta chain was sequenced during a study of OX40 agonist ivuxolimab in advanced cancers. For the study at large: Every patient in dose escalation had hepatocellular carcinoma, melanoma, renal cell or head and neck cancer. General study points: The mean number of expanded clones was higher in CD8+ T cells than in CD4+. The study observed clonal expansion of CD4+ and CD8+ blood T cells by week 6 at 0.1 to 3.0 mg/kg.

Clones were read by immunoSEQ multiplex PCR, and TCRdb kept only the in-frame ones, dropping some. Altogether tens of thousands of clones are present, 70% to 90% being singletons, with the ten largest covering 1.9%. V lost 3 bases to trimming and J lost 0 bases, with 12 bases between them. Germline loops: CDR1 SQVTM, CDR2 ANQGSEA. The CDR3 is 14 amino acids. On this clone: Its matching antigen is unknown. Other DNA sequences from this sample encode an identical CDR3 as well.

V is TRBV29-1 and J is TRBJ2-7; D ambiguous. The sample in question was CD4+ or CD8+ T cells sorted from blood, obtained in a trial of the OX40 agonist ivuxolimab. The receptor was derived from an adult with an advanced solid tumor such as melanoma, head and neck, liver or kidney cancer. The CDR3 bases are TGCAGCGTTGATAGACTGGGAAGCTCCTACGAGCAGTACTTC. Translation gives CSVDRLGSSYEQYF.